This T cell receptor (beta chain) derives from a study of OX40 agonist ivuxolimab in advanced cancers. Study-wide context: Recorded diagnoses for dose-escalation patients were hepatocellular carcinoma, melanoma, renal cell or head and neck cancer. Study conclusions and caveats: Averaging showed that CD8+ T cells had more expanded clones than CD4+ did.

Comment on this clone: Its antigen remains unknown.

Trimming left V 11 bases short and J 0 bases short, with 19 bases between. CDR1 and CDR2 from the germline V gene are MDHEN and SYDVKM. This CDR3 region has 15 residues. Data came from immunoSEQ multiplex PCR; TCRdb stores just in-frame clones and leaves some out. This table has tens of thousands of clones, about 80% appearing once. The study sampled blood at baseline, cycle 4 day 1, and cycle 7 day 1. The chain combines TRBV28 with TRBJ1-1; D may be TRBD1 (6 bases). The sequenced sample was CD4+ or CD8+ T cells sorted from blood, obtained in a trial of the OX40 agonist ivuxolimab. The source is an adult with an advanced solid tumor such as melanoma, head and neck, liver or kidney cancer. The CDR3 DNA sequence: TGTGCCGGACAGCAGGCAACCTTCATGAACACTGAAGCTTTCTTT. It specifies CAGQQATFMNTEAFF.